This T cell receptor beta chain appears in the sequencing data of a study of blood T cell repertoires in COVID-19. Study background: T cells, B-cell-depleted T cells, or PBMCs supplied cDNA or gDNA.

Original analysis: Scientists estimated how many nucleated cells there were by amplifying reference gene primers. Sequenced by immunoSEQ multiplex PCR; TCRdb stores in-frame clones only, minus some. V, J and clone size were drawn from that table, and D and trimming were deduced from the DNA. The table has a few hundred thousand clones, 87% seen once. Ages ranged from roughly 18 to 100 years, with residence in about two dozen US areas. The study assigned cohorts using participant-reported clinical history. V dropped 0 bases and J dropped 3 bases, with 16 bases sitting between them. The CDR3 length is 17 residues. Germline-derived CDR1 and CDR2 are SGHKS and YYEKEE (reference sequence).

Sequencing was done on a sample of PBMCs or T cells enriched from blood (not recorded which). The receptor comes from a man aged 35 to 55 in a cohort exposed to, infected with or recovered from COVID-19 (not recorded which). The rearrangement joins TRBV5-5 to TRBJ2-1; D perhaps matches TRBD1 (6 bases). The CDR3 is CASSLALGGVGYNEQFF. DNA for the CDR3: TGTGCCAGCAGCTTGGCCCTAGGGGGAGTCGGCTACAATGAGCAGTTCTTC.